This entry describes one T cell receptor (beta chain). The source of the sample is a study of blood T cell repertoires in COVID-19. The wider study: PBMCs, B-cell-depleted T cells, or T cells were the source of the cDNA or gDNA that made up the material.

Trimming took off 3 bases at V and 2 bases at J, with 3 bases between the two ends. Germline assignment: CDR1 DFQATT and CDR2 SNEGSKA (reference sequence). There are 11 residues in the CDR3. Here immunoSEQ multiplex PCR was the method, and the copy in TCRdb shows in-frame clones only, minus some. There are over 300,000 clones in the sample; roughly 90% occur only once, and over 0.9% lies in the top ten. Recruitment covered roughly 22 US areas and drew participants whose ages spanned roughly 18 to 89 years. Sequencing was carried out using PBMCs or T cells enriched from blood (not recorded which). V gene TRBV20-1 combines with J gene TRBJ2-3; D gene uncertain. This receptor was taken from a woman aged 25 to 39 with acute COVID-19. In DNA, the CDR3 is TGCAGTGCTAGGGCCACAGATACGCAGTATTTT. Translation gives CSARATDTQYF.